This T cell receptor beta chain derives from a study of identical twins (dated by TCRdb to the mid-2010s). Regarding the complete study: To test whether fetal clonotypes persist, this study deep-sequenced TCR alpha and beta repertoires from monozygotic twins, from unrelated adults of various ages, and from cord blood. To rule out contamination, the twin experiments were replicated at different times with different library preparation protocols.

In its sample, this clonotype was seen many times. Its antigen has not been determined. It has no much larger one-base neighbor in the sample; base qualities were not kept. Every donor in the study was a healthy Caucasian. The twin cohort consisted of three pairs of female monozygotic twins, all aged roughly 18 to 30 years. RNA for TCR libraries was isolated from peripheral blood mononuclear cells. Broader findings and caveats from the paper: Recombination models systematically underestimated out-of-frame TCR alpha sharing in monozygotic twins but agreed with sharing between unrelated individuals. Compared with coincidental sharing between unrelated individuals, out-of-frame TCR alpha sequences shared between twins showed an excess of sequences with low generation probability. Because the same donors could not be followed over many years, the conclusions relied on cross-sectional statistical analysis. Fewer insertions were carried by abundant cord blood beta clonotypes, a similar but weaker trend appeared in young adult naive repertoires, and no such trend appeared in memory repertoires. Zero-insertion analyses could be partly confounded by invariant T cells such as MAIT and iNKT, though diverse VJ usage argued against such confounding for most clonotypes. The excess sharing between twins in beta out-of-frame sequences was weaker because fewer shared sequences reduced the signal-to-noise ratio.

Trimming removed 5 bases from V and 10 bases from J, leaving 15 bases between the germline ends. From its cysteine to its phenylalanine, the CDR3 spans 14 amino acids. CDR3 DNA is the only sequence kept; it has 42 bases, read in frame from the first base. The germline V gene specifies MNHNS as CDR1 and SASEGT as CDR2. Library construction relied on 5' RACE. Instrument on record: Illumina HiSeq 2000. Template switching introduced a universal primer binding site; the final cDNA contained a unique molecular identifier, enabling accurate counting of TCR cDNA molecules. Specific primers in the conserved constant-segment region were used to synthesize first-strand cDNA for TCR alpha and beta chains. To control for contamination, every cDNA library was double barcoded, receiving both a SMART-Mk sample barcode and Illumina barcodes. Two successive PCR steps introduced TruSeq adapter sequences along with Illumina sample barcodes. Sequencing of the TCR alpha and beta cDNA libraries was done on the Illumina HiSeq platform using custom primers. The study's own analysis went as follows. Raw reads were processed with MiGEC to extract unique molecular identifiers, and MiXCR was used to determine CDR3 positions. For each individual, recombination models were inferred using an EM algorithm with the repgenHMM and IGoR tools. Shared clonotypes were analyzed with the tcR package in R, and sharing was normalized by the product of cloneset sizes. To study raw recombination free of thymic and clonal selection effects, out-of-frame nonproductive sequences were analyzed. The raw public data were reprocessed by TCRdb itself: fastp quality trimming at Q25, MiXCR clonotype calling, in-frame beta chains only. Entries are consolidated by CDR3 protein sequence, retaining the most common genes and DNA. The V and J calls shown here were made by TCRdb, not taken from the authors' results. The sample includes roughly 630,000 distinct CDR3 sequences, with about 7.6% observed a single time. The ten largest account for 1.5% to 2% of the sample.

This sample was also put to use in a study of yellow fever vaccine responses in identical twins. As that second study puts it: According to the authors, the vaccine-induced T cell response in identical twins seemed to be partly convergent and partly specific to each individual. Focusing on identical twins, the study followed the T cell clones that responded to the vaccine, and did so with precision.

The clonotype was recovered from a young woman in good health. This receptor chain uses TRBV6-1 and TRBJ1-6, with an unclear D gene assignment. Input material: PBMCs. Here the CDR3 is given as CASSPGGGRSPLHF. Read as DNA, the sequence is TGTGCCAGCAGTCCCGGCGGAGGGAGGTCACCCCTCCACTTT.